This T cell receptor (beta chain) was documented in a study of shared clonotypes between healthy human individuals. Study summary: Per donor, CD8 memory used one plate, CD8 naive used two, CD4 memory used three and CD4 naive used three. Study-level points and caveats: A reduction in generation probabilities was seen for non-shared clonotypes relative to those shared by all four donors.

Naive CD8 cells, CD45RO-negative and positively selected for CCR7, excluded terminally differentiated effector memory CD45RA+ cells. The data were produced by immunoSEQ multiplex PCR, yet TCRdb's version contains in-frame clones alone and is incomplete. Of around 1.9 million clones listed, around 93% are singletons. J was trimmed by 6 bases and V by 5 bases; bases with no gene match: 9. The CDR3 length is 17 residues. Germline CDR1 reads LGHNA; CDR2 reads YSLEER. To note about this clone: Its antigen remains unknown.

This clonotype was obtained from a man aged 18 to 35 in good health. Some clones in this sample may be carry-over from other donors' samples. The chain uses TRBV4-3 and TRBJ2-1; 14 bases match TRBD2. The source material was naive CD8+ T cells from PBMCs. In nucleotides, the CDR3 is TGCGCCAGCAGCGACGGGACTAGCGGGAGAGGTGGCAATGAGCAGTTCTTC. Its translation: CASSDGTSGRGGNEQFF.